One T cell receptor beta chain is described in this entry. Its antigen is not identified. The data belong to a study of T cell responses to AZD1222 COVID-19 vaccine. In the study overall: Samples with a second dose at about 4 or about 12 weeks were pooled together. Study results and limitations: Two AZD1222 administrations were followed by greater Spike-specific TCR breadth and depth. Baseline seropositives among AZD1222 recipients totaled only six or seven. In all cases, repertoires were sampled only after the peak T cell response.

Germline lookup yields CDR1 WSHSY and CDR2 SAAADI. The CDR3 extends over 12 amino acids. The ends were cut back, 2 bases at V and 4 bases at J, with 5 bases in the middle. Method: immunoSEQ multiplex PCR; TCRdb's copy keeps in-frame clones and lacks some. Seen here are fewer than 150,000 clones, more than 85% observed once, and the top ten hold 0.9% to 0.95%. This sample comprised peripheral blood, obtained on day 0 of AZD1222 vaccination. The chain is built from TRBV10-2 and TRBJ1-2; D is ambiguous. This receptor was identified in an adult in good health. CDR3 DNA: TGCGCCAGCAGTGAGAGTATCTATGGCTACACCTTC. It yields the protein CASSESIYGYTF.